This T cell receptor beta chain is drawn from a study of PD-1 blockade in classical Hodgkin lymphoma. Study information: On a schedule of every 2 weeks, patients received nivolumab 3 mg/kg intravenously. General study results and limits: The study found complete responders had baseline diversity similar to newly diagnosed patients. The study found that TCR diversity rose significantly by C4D1 in CD4+ but not CD8+ cells.

The CDR3 is 16 residues long. V lost 2 bases, J lost 4 bases, and 9 bases stayed unmatched. Germline V gene sequence: CDR1 MNHNY, CDR2 SVGAGI (reference sequence). Remarks on this clone: As yet, its antigen is unknown.

Using immunoSEQ multiplex PCR, the repertoire was profiled, and TCRdb retains in-frame clones only, with some absent. The sample gives approximately 110,000 clones, 89% of which show up once; over 15% is in the top ten. Described time point: cycle 4 day 1 (C4D1), after less than 7 weeks of nivolumab. All the patients suffered relapse after autologous stem cell transplantation, and brentuximab vedotin exposure differed. V and J are TRBV6-6 and TRBJ1-2; 8 positions agree with TRBD1. The sample in question was peripheral blood mononuclear cells (PBMCs), obtained before the fourth cycle of nivolumab. This TCR derives from a human donor with classical Hodgkin lymphoma. The CDR3 DNA follows: TGTGCCAGCAGTTACCCAACAATCGGACAGGGCTATGGCTACACCTTC. Translating it yields CASSYPTIGQGYGYTF.